These T cell receptor beta chains were read from a single sample in a study of cytomegalovirus exposure and HLA in healthy donors. The method was immunoSEQ multiplex PCR; TCRdb's version includes in-frame clones alone and lacks a portion of them. The sample consists of around 170,000 clones, about 80% of them appearing once. Sequencing input: PBMCs. All receptors come from a woman aged 45-59 years in good health and CMV-seropositive. CDR3s include the opening cysteine and the closing phenylalanine or tryptophan. The D gene is left open where the match is weak. Part of the rows lack a size; the others show once, few, many or a class for expanded clones.

cdr3_nt	cdr3_aa	clone_size	v_call	d_call	j_call
TGCGCCAGCAGCTCAGGACAGGGGAGCGGGGAGCTGTTTTTT	CASSSGQGSGELFF	.	TRBV5-1	TRBD1	TRBJ2-2
TGTGCCAGCAGTTTACAGGGTTGGGTCGGCTATGGCTACACCTTC	CASSLQGWVGYGYTF	few	TRBV2	.	TRBJ1-2
TGTGCCAGCTGGTCGGGAGGTGGAAACACCATATATTTT	CASWSGGGNTIYF	.	TRBV6-1	.	TRBJ1-3
TGCGCCAGCAGCCAAGAGGTGAGGGGGACTGAAGCTTTCTTT	CASSQEVRGTEAFF	few	TRBV4-3	.	TRBJ1-1
TGTGCCAGCACTAGACAGGGGACCCCCTACAATGAGCAGTTCTTC	CASTRQGTPYNEQFF	.	TRBV6-5	TRBD1	TRBJ2-1
TGTGCCAGCAGACGGGACAGGGTCACCTACGAGCAGTACTTC	CASRRDRVTYEQYF	.	TRBV6-4	TRBD1	TRBJ2-7
TGTGCCAGCAGCTTAGTCGGCGGGAGGGGCACAGATACGCAGTATTTT	CASSLVGGRGTDTQYF	.	TRBV7-2	TRBD2	TRBJ2-3
TGTGCCAGCAGCCAAGCTAGCGGGGGCTCCTACAATGAGCAGTTCTTC	CASSQASGGSYNEQFF	.	TRBV4-2	TRBD2	TRBJ2-1
TGCGCCAGCAGCCTAGGGCGGGCTGAAGCTTTCTTT	CASSLGRAEAFF	.	TRBV10-2	.	TRBJ1-1
TGTGCCAGCAGCTTAAGCGCCAGAACCTACGAGCAGTACTTC	CASSLSARTYEQYF	.	TRBV7-9	.	TRBJ2-7
TGTGCCAGCACCCCTTCGGGACAGAGAGACTACGAGCAGTACTTC	CASTPSGQRDYEQYF	.	TRBV28	TRBD1	TRBJ2-7
TGTGCTAGCAGCACAGACAGGGTAGATACGCAGTATTTT	CASSTDRVDTQYF	.	TRBV7-7	TRBD1	TRBJ2-3
TGCAGCGTTGTGTGGGAGGAGGGATATGGCTACACCTTC	CSVVWEEGYGYTF	.	TRBV29-1	.	TRBJ1-2
TGTGCCAGCAGCCACACGAAGGGACAGAGAGGAGATTCCTACGAGCAGTACTTC	CASSHTKGQRGDSYEQYF	.	TRBV14	TRBD1	TRBJ2-7
TGTGCCATCAGTGAAGTGGACAGGGGGCCCCACGAGCAGTACTTC	CAISEVDRGPHEQYF	.	TRBV10-3	TRBD1	TRBJ2-7
TGTGCCATGGCTCGGGGGGGGCGAACTGAAGCTTTCTTT	CAMARGGRTEAFF	.	TRBV10-3	.	TRBJ1-1
TGTGCCAGCAGCCATAGTAGCAGGGGGCGGTTGTTCGGCTCCTACGAGCAGTACTTC	CASSHSSRGRLFGSYEQYF	.	TRBV11-2	TRBD1	TRBJ2-7
TGTGCCAGCTCACCAGGCGGCAAACGCAATGAGCAGTTCTTC	CASSPGGKRNEQFF	.	TRBV18	.	TRBJ2-1
TGCGCCAGCAGCTTTTCTTCGGGCAGGGGGCATCCCCAAGAGACCCAGTACTTC	CASSFSSGRGHPQETQYF	.	TRBV5-1	TRBD1	TRBJ2-5
TGTGCCAGCAGTTCCGGGACAGGCAAAAACATTCAGTACTTC	CASSSGTGKNIQYF	.	TRBV6-1	TRBD1	TRBJ2-4
TGTGCCAGCAGCTTAGCGCAAACAGGGCGGTCTGGAAACACCATATATTTT	CASSLAQTGRSGNTIYF	.	TRBV7-6	.	TRBJ1-3
TGTGCCAGCAGTTACATGGGGACATCTGAAAAACTGTTTTTT	CASSYMGTSEKLFF	.	TRBV6-5	.	TRBJ1-4
TGTGCCAGCAGCCAGTGGACAGGGGGCAATGAGCAGTTCTTC	CASSQWTGGNEQFF	once	TRBV14	TRBD1	TRBJ2-1
TGTGCCAGCAGTTTGGCCAGCAAAAACATTCAGTACTTC	CASSLASKNIQYF	.	TRBV28	.	TRBJ2-4
TGTGCCAGCTCCTCGGCGGGTCTCAATCAGCCCCAACATTTT	CASSSAGLNQPQHF	.	TRBV7-6	.	TRBJ1-5
TGTGCCAGCAGTTCTTATCCAGGCCTCTCGGGAAACACCATATATTTT	CASSSYPGLSGNTIYF	.	TRBV6-5	.	TRBJ1-3
TGTGCCAGCAGCTCAATCGGGACAGGAGAGGGCTACACCTTC	CASSSIGTGEGYTF	.	TRBV27	TRBD1	TRBJ1-2
TGTGCCAGCTCACCAGCAGGGGGCGCAAATGGGGCCAACGTCCTGACTTTC	CASSPAGGANGANVLTF	few	TRBV18	TRBD1	TRBJ2-6
TGTGCCAGCAGCCCGTACCAAGAGGCCCAGTACTTC	CASSPYQEAQYF	.	TRBV7-2	.	TRBJ2-5